One sample yielded the 20 T cell receptor beta chains listed below, sequenced in a study of blood T cell repertoires in COVID-19. The method was immunoSEQ multiplex PCR; TCRdb's version includes in-frame clones alone and lacks a portion of them. The profile shows fewer than 400,000 clones, roughly 88% of them singletons. The sequenced sample consisted of peripheral blood. Receptor source: a woman aged 30 to 39 with COVID-19, enrolled during active disease.

This chain's CDR3 is CASSLGTRGAIRYTF. CDR3 nucleotide sequence: TGTGCCAGCAGCTTAGGTACCAGGGGGGCGATACGCTACACCTTC. The chain links TRBV7-2 to TRBJ1-2; 7 bases are a match to TRBD1. Germline trimming cut 1 base from V and 9 bases from J; bases unmatched to any gene: 11. The V gene's germline CDR1 is SGHTA and CDR2 FQGNSA. The CDR3 is 15 amino acids.

The CDR3 is CASSYDRGKLFF. The DNA of the CDR3 is TGTGCCAGCAGTTACGACAGGGGAAAGCTGTTTTTT. This chain connects TRBV6-5 to TRBJ2-2; TRBD1 matches at 8 bases. The germline V gene encodes CDR1 MNHEY and CDR2 SVGAGI. The ends lost 2 bases at V and 12 bases at J; junction bases unmatched: 2. The CDR3 totals 12 residues.

The gene calls are TRBV6-5 and TRBJ2-7, with D uncertain. The germline V gene has CDR1 MNHEY and CDR2 SVGAGI. The CDR3 totals 11 residues. V was clipped by 7 bases and J by 0 bases, with 4 bases between them. The CDR3 is CASIVSYEQYF. CDR3 nucleotides: TGTGCCAGCATAGTCTCCTACGAGCAGTACTTC.

The chain has TRBV27 and TRBJ2-1, with TRBD2 as a possible D gene (6 bases). V was shortened by 8 bases and J by 8 bases, with 10 bases between the two germline ends. Germline assignment: CDR1 MNHEY and CDR2 SMNVEV (reference sequence). This CDR3 is built from 11 residues. The CDR3 DNA is TGTGCCAGCGGTAGCGGCGATGAGCAGTTCTTC. Protein product: CASGSGDEQFF.

The chain recombines TRBV11-3 with TRBJ1-1; D not resolved. The V end lost 0 bases, the J end lost 7 bases, and 9 bases lay between the germline ends. Germline CDR1 SGHNT, CDR2 YENEEA. The CDR3 has 13 residues. The CDR3 DNA sequence: TGTGCCAGCAGCTTAGATCCTACGGGTGAAGCTTTCTTT. This gives the protein CASSLDPTGEAFF.

The genes are TRBV9 and TRBJ1-1; D is unresolved. The germline gives CDR1 SGDLS, CDR2 YYNGEE. CDR3 length: 15 amino acids. V was clipped by 0 bases and J by 0 bases, with 9 bases between them. CDR3 DNA: TGTGCCAGCAGCGTAGATTCCATTTTGAACACTGAAGCTTTCTTT. Protein product: CASSVDSILNTEAFF. Drawing the rest from reference TRBV9 and TRBJ1-1, the complete variable domain is DSGVTQTPKHLITATGQRVTLRCSPRSGDLSVYWYQQSLDQGLQFLIQYYNGEERAKGNILERFSAQQFPDLHSELNLSSLELGDSALYFCASSVDSILNTEAFFGQGTRLTVV.

This clone came up a few times. The same CDR3 is also encoded by other DNA sequences in this sample. This chain joins TRBV11-3 and TRBJ2-1, with TRBD2 identical over 7 bases. There are 15 residues in the CDR3. Germline loops: CDR1 SGHNT, CDR2 YENEEA. The ends lost 1 base at V and 2 bases at J; junction bases unmatched: 2. The DNA of the CDR3 is TGTGCCAGCAGCTTAGGAGGGAGGGCCTACAATGAGCAGTTCTTC. Its protein is CASSLGGRAYNEQFF. Looking up the rest from reference TRBV11-3 and TRBJ2-1 gives the full variable domain: EAGVVQSPRYKIIEKKQPVAFWCNPISGHNTLYWYLQNLGQGPELLIRYENEEAVDDSQLPKDRFSAERLKGVDSTLKIQPAELGDSAVYLCASSLGGRAYNEQFFGPGTRLTVL.

This chain connects TRBV6-1 to TRBJ2-4; 8 bases fit TRBD1. The V gene end was trimmed by 0 bases and the J gene end by 5 bases; junction bases not matched to a gene: 9. The germline gives CDR1 MNHNS, CDR2 SASEGT. The CDR3 consists of 17 residues. The CDR3 is CASSEALGRGLQNIQYF. As DNA, the CDR3 is TGTGCCAGCAGTGAAGCGCTGGGCAGGGGGCTTCAAAACATTCAGTACTTC.

The chain is built from TRBV28 and TRBJ1-1; D is unresolved. CDR1 and CDR2 from the germline V gene are MDHEN and SYDVKM. Between the trimmed V and J ends, which lost 5 bases and 5 bases, there was a span of 15 bases. The CDR3 covers 14 residues. The DNA of the CDR3 is TGTGCCAGCAGTCAGGTACGGGCGGGAACTGAAGCTTTCTTT. Amino acid sequence: CASSQVRAGTEAFF.

This clone occurred once. This chain joins TRBV5-1 and TRBJ2-5, with 7 bases that match TRBD2. Germline V lookup: CDR1 SGHRS, CDR2 YFSETQ. The CDR3 is made up of 16 amino acids. J was trimmed by 1 base and V by 2 bases; bases with no gene match: 8. CDR3 loop: CASSFGSSGSQETQYF. In nucleotides, the CDR3 is TGCGCCAGCAGCTTTGGCTCTAGCGGTTCCCAAGAGACCCAGTACTTC. The whole variable domain, filled in from reference TRBV5-1 and TRBJ2-5, reads KAGVTQTPRYLIKTRGQQVTLSCSPISGHRSVSWYQQTPGQGLQFLFEYFSETQRNKGNFPGRFSGRQFSNSRSEMNVSTLELGDSALYLCASSFGSSGSQETQYFGPGTRLLVL.

J is TRBJ2-6 and V is TRBV11-2; 7 bases are a match to TRBD1. The V and J ends lost 5 bases and 1 base, in that order; junction bases with no gene match: 11. Germline loops: CDR1 SGHAT, CDR2 FQNNGV. The CDR3 sequence is 18 residues long. The CDR3 is CASSTRQGPTSGANVLTF. In nucleotides, the CDR3 is TGTGCCAGCAGCACAAGACAGGGCCCAACTTCTGGGGCCAACGTCCTGACTTTC.

The chain has TRBV7-2 and TRBJ2-7; 9 bases are shared with TRBD2. CDR1 and CDR2 from the germline V gene are SGHTA and FQGNSA. The V gene end was trimmed by 5 bases and the J gene end by 4 bases; junction bases not matched to a gene: 6. The CDR3 has 14 residues. As DNA, the CDR3 is TGTGCCAGCAGCCCGGTCGCGGGAGGGTACGAGCAGTACTTC. As protein: CASSPVAGGYEQYF.

In its sample, this clone was seen once. The genes are TRBV27 and TRBJ2-6; D gene uncertain. From germline, CDR1 is MNHEY and CDR2 SMNVEV (reference sequence). The CDR3 is 14 amino acids. V lost 6 bases, J lost 4 bases, and 10 bases lay in between. CDR3 protein: CASSSHLGANVLTF. CDR3 nucleotides: TGTGCCAGCAGCAGTCATCTGGGGGCCAACGTCCTGACTTTC.

This chain joins TRBV27 and TRBJ2-1; D gene uncertain. Germline CDR1 reads MNHEY; CDR2 reads SMNVEV (reference sequence). Trimming shortened V by 2 bases and J by 7 bases, and 12 bases separated the two germline ends. The CDR3 covers 14 residues. The CDR3 nucleotides are TGTGCCAGCAGTTTACGAGGTCGGATGAATGAGCAGTTCTTC. This translates into CASSLRGRMNEQFF.

This chain joins TRBV5-6 and TRBJ1-1; D might be TRBD1 (6 bases). Trimming left V 4 bases short and J 3 bases short, with 16 bases between. The CDR3 covers 15 residues. Germline assignment: CDR1 SGHDT and CDR2 YYEEEE. In nucleotides, the CDR3 is TGTGCCAGCAGCACAAAATTACAGGGCGACACTGAAGCTTTCTTT. Its translation: CASSTKLQGDTEAFF.

The chain joins TRBV29-1 to TRBJ2-3; a possible D gene is TRBD2 (6 bases). V lost 4 bases, J lost 3 bases, and 17 bases lay in between. CDR1 and CDR2 (germline): SQVTM, ANQGSEA. This CDR3 is 15 amino acids long. For the CDR3, the DNA is TGCAGCGTTGTCGGGGGAAAGGGAGGAACAGATACGCAGTATTTT. Residues: CSVVGGKGGTDTQYF.

The CDR3 sequence is CASSVELGLARNEQYF. As DNA, the CDR3 is TGTGCCAGCAGCGTAGAGTTGGGACTAGCGCGCAACGAGCAGTACTTC. This chain links TRBV9 with TRBJ2-7, with 10 bases identical to TRBD2. The CDR3 is made up of 16 amino acids. After removal of 0 bases from V and 5 bases from J, the junction contained 8 bases not matched to a gene. The germline V gene encodes CDR1 SGDLS and CDR2 YYNGEE.

V is TRBV6-1 and J is TRBJ1-1; D might be TRBD1 (5 bases). The CDR3 covers 13 residues. V was trimmed by 1 base and J by 9 bases, leaving 12 bases between them. Per germline, CDR1 MNHNS and CDR2 SASEGT. The CDR3 reads CASSEVGGGKAFF. As DNA, the CDR3 is TGTGCCAGCAGTGAAGTTGGGGGAGGGAAAGCTTTCTTT.

In regard to this clone: The sample has other DNA sequences that encode this CDR3 too. This CDR3 reads CASSIGQGAAEAFF. As DNA, the CDR3 is TGTGCCAGTAGTATTGGACAGGGCGCGGCTGAAGCTTTCTTT. V is TRBV19 and J is TRBJ1-1; 8 bases map to TRBD1. The CDR3 extends over 14 amino acids. Germline CDR1 LNHDA, CDR2 SQIVND (reference sequence). Trimming took 3 bases from V and 6 from J; bases not matched to a gene: 6.

J is TRBJ2-5 and V is TRBV27, with 8 bases lining up with TRBD2. Trimming cost V 5 bases and J 4 bases; bases outside gene matches: 15. Germline CDR1 MNHEY, CDR2 SMNVEV (reference sequence). The CDR3 has 17 amino acids. The chain's CDR3 is CASSPKGSGSWGETQYF. CDR3 coding DNA: TGTGCCAGCAGTCCCAAAGGAAGCGGGAGTTGGGGAGAGACCCAGTACTTC.